This T cell receptor (beta chain) stems from a study of CD8+ T cells in alopecia areata. Background on the study: Those patients who were treated received oral tofacitinib, which was given at 5 to 10 mg twice daily for moderate-to-severe alopecia areata.

Sorting of PBMCs yielded the CD4+ and CD8+ T cells. As concerns this clone: Its antigen is currently unknown. At one end the junction does not follow the germline gene, possibly because of a read error.

In each case, RNA was isolated and then reverse transcribed into cDNA as the sequencing template. The data were produced by immunoSEQ multiplex PCR, yet TCRdb's version contains in-frame clones alone and is incomplete. The sample consists of about 150,000 clones, about 90% of them appearing once. The V gene's germline CDR1 is SNHLY and CDR2 FYNNEI. This CDR3 has 12 amino acids. Study conclusions and caveats: Affected scalp, especially in alopecia totalis/universalis, had a higher clonality than normal scalp did.

The TCR originated in a human donor with alopecia areata. Sequencing used CD8+ T cells sorted from blood, obtained at week 0. The chain carries TRBV2 and TRBJ1-5; D gene uncertain. As DNA, the CDR3 is TGTGCCAGCAGATCCGATACATTCGTACCGTATTTT. It translates to CASRSDTFVPYF.